The 23 T cell receptor beta chains below all came from one sample that was sequenced in a study of T cell changes during pregnancy in multiple sclerosis. Sequencing used immunoSEQ multiplex PCR; TCRdb keeps in-frame clones, though not all of them. The top ten hold less than 1.5% of the sample, which has 70,000 to 100,000 clones, 85% to 95% seen once. The source was peripheral blood, collected in the third trimester of pregnancy. All receptors derive from a female donor in good health, enrolled as a control in a pregnancy study.

The chain combines TRBV4-2 with TRBJ2-7, with TRBD1 matching 7 bases. There are 14 residues in the CDR3. Germline CDR1 and CDR2: LGHNA and YNFKEQ. V lost 5 bases to trimming and J lost 4 bases; unmatched junction nucleotides: 8. For the CDR3, the DNA is TGTGCCAGCAGCGCCCGGGACAGTGGTTACGAGCAGTACTTC. Translating it yields CASSARDSGYEQYF.

Only one count was recorded for this clone. The rearrangement joins TRBV12-5 to TRBJ1-1; D may be TRBD1 (6 bases). The CDR3 has 12 amino acids. From germline, CDR1 is LGHNT and CDR2 FRNRAP. V lost 9 bases and J lost 10, with 18 bases in between. The CDR3 loop reads CASSQGTGLAFF. The CDR3 DNA follows: TGTGCTAGCTCACAAGGAACAGGGCTAGCTTTCTTT.

CDR3 region: CASSQPLAYEQYF. CDR3 nucleotides: TGTGCCAGCAGCCAACCCCTAGCCTACGAGCAGTACTTC. The chain uses TRBV4-2 and TRBJ2-7; D gene unclear. Trimming stripped 2 bases from V and 2 bases from J, with 7 bases between. This CDR3 comprises 13 residues. Germline V gene sequence: CDR1 LGHNA, CDR2 YNFKEQ.

V is TRBV7-6 and J is TRBJ2-1, with D hard to call. CDR1 and CDR2 from the germline V gene are SGHVS and FNYEAQ. The CDR3 totals 13 residues. Trimming removed 3 bases from V and 5 bases from J, with 8 bases in between. As DNA, the CDR3 is TGTGCCAGCAGCTTCTTCCCCGACAATGAGCAGTTCTTC. Translated, it gives CASSFFPDNEQFF.

The genes are TRBV5-4 and TRBJ2-3; 9 bases are a match to TRBD2. Germline V gene lookup returns CDR1 SGHNT and CDR2 YYREEE (reference sequence). The CDR3 contains 16 residues. The V segment lost 4 bases and the J segment 2 bases; nucleotides outside the gene matches: 8. The CDR3: CASSTRTSAYTDTQYF. In nucleotides, the CDR3 is TGTGCCAGCAGCACCCGGACTAGCGCCTACACAGATACGCAGTATTTT.

The J gene is TRBJ2-1, the V gene TRBV7-9; 16 nucleotides line up with TRBD2. V dropped 4 bases and J dropped 8; count of bases not matched to a gene: 11. CDR3 length: 18 amino acids. CDR1 and CDR2 from the germline V gene are SEHNR and FQNEAQ (reference sequence). In nucleotides, the CDR3 is TGTGCCAGCAGCTCGAAGGGACTAGCGGGAGGGACGGTCGATGAGCAGTTCTTC. Its translation is CASSSKGLAGGTVDEQFF.

The J gene is TRBJ2-3, the V gene TRBV5-1; no definite D call. Trimming took off 0 bases at V and 8 bases at J, with 10 bases between the two ends. Germline CDR1 and CDR2: SGHRS and YFSETQ. The CDR3 totals 13 residues. The chain's CDR3 is CASSLEVTGTQYF. In DNA form, the CDR3 reads TGCGCCAGCAGCTTGGAAGTGACGGGTACGCAGTATTTT.

This chain connects TRBV5-1 to TRBJ2-3; unclear D gene. Trimming took off 0 bases at V and 4 bases at J, with 12 bases between the two ends. The CDR3 has 15 residues. Per the germline V gene, CDR1 is SGHRS and CDR2 is YFSETQ. The CDR3 reads CASSLEPNAADTQYF. CDR3 bases: TGCGCCAGCAGCTTGGAACCGAATGCGGCAGATACGCAGTATTTT.

The chain has TRBV7-9 and TRBJ2-7; 7 bases map to TRBD2. Per the germline V gene, CDR1 is SEHNR and CDR2 is FQNEAQ (reference sequence). The CDR3 is made up of 16 amino acids. Trimming took 5 bases from V and 0 from J; bases not matched to a gene: 10. The CDR3 protein is CASSLDRGGSSYEQYF. CDR3 nucleotide sequence: TGTGCCAGCAGCCTCGATCGCGGGGGAAGCTCCTACGAGCAGTACTTC.

The V call is TRBV6-5, the J call TRBJ2-7; 9 positions match TRBD1. The CDR3 spans 14 residues. Per germline, CDR1 MNHEY and CDR2 SVGAGI. Trimming removed 6 bases from V and 2 bases from J; junction bases left unmatched: 5. This chain's CDR3 is CASRGTGTTYEQYF. The CDR3 DNA follows: TGTGCCAGCAGGGGGACAGGGACCACCTACGAGCAGTACTTC.

This clone has just one count. The rearrangement links TRBV18 to TRBJ1-1; no reliable D call. This CDR3 is built from 14 residues. Trimming took off 0 bases at V and 5 bases at J, with 10 bases between the two ends. The germline V gene has CDR1 KGHSH and CDR2 LQKENI. CDR3 coding DNA: TGTGCCAGCTCACCACCAAGCTCGGGTACTGAAGCTTTCTTT. Amino acid sequence: CASSPPSSGTEAFF. The entire variable domain, with the rest obtained from reference TRBV18 and TRBJ1-1, is as follows: NAGVMQNPRHLVRRRGQEARLRCSPMKGHSHVYWYRQLPEEGLKFMVYLQKENIIDESGMPKERFSAEFPKEGPSILRIQQVVRGDSAAYFCASSPPSSGTEAFFGQGTRLTVV.

The genes are TRBV19 and TRBJ2-7, with D maybe TRBD1 (6 bases). The CDR3 extends over 13 amino acids. The germline V gene encodes CDR1 LNHDA and CDR2 SQIVND (reference sequence). Trimming took 4 bases from V and 5 from J, leaving 12 bases between them. For the CDR3, the DNA is TGTGCCAGTAGTACATTACCAGGGGACGAGCAGTACTTC. Protein product: CASSTLPGDEQYF.

The genes are TRBV28 and TRBJ2-2; TRBD2 agrees at 11 bases. The CDR3 length is 15 residues. Unmatched junction bases numbered 4, after V lost 6 bases and J lost 4 bases. Germline V gene lookup returns CDR1 MDHEN and CDR2 SYDVKM. Here the CDR3 DNA reads TGTGCCAGCAGACTCGGGACTAGCGGCACCGGGGAGCTGTTTTTT. This gives the protein CASRLGTSGTGELFF.

V gene TRBV6-5 combines with J gene TRBJ2-1, with 8 bases aligning to TRBD2. The germline CDR1 and CDR2 sequences are MNHEY and SVGAGI. The CDR3 extends over 15 amino acids. Trimming took 5 bases from V and 4 from J; bases not matched to a gene: 7. DNA of the CDR3: TGTGCCAGCAGTACCGGACTAGCCGGTTACAATGAGCAGTTCTTC. Protein sequence: CASSTGLAGYNEQFF.

V gene TRBV18 combines with J gene TRBJ1-1; D possibly corresponds to TRBD1 (5 bases). The V gene lost 1 base and the J gene lost 0 bases, with 9 bases spanning the gap. CDR1 is KGHSH, CDR2 LQKENI, per germline. CDR3 length equals 15 residues. CDR3 amino acids: CASSPLTEMNTEAFF. CDR3 DNA sequence: TGTGCCAGCTCACCACTGACAGAAATGAACACTGAAGCTTTCTTT.

The chain combines TRBV7-2 with TRBJ1-2; weak D call: TRBD1 (6 bases). The V and J ends lost 5 bases and 4 bases respectively, with 14 bases between them. Germline V CDR1 and CDR2: SGHTA, FQGNSA. The CDR3 has 14 amino acids. CDR3 coding DNA: TGTGCCAGCAGCCAATTCCGGGGGGCCTATGGCTACACCTTC. Its protein is CASSQFRGAYGYTF.

The chain links TRBV29-1 to TRBJ2-7; D might be TRBD1 (6 bases). The CDR3 runs 15 residues. Germline lookup yields CDR1 SQVTM and CDR2 ANQGSEA. With 4 bases removed from V and 6 bases from J, the gap between germline ends came to 22 bases. As DNA, the CDR3 is TGCAGCGTTGGGGATCGGGCAGGGGACGTTTTCGAGCAGTACTTC. The encoded protein is CSVGDRAGDVFEQYF.

The J gene is TRBJ2-1, the V gene TRBV13; 9 bases align to TRBD2. The length of the CDR3 is 15 residues. Unmatched junction bases numbered 2, after V lost 5 bases and J lost 0 bases. Germline V gives CDR1 PRHDT, CDR2 FYEKMQ (reference sequence). The CDR3 bases are TGTGCCAGCAGCAGTAGCGGGAGCTCCTACAATGAGCAGTTCTTC. Protein product: CASSSSGSSYNEQFF.

The genes are TRBV5-5 and TRBJ1-3, with TRBD1 as a possible D gene (5 bases). Germline lookup yields CDR1 SGHKS and CDR2 YYEKEE (reference sequence). The CDR3 is made up of 14 amino acids. V lost 0 bases and J lost 1, with 5 bases in between. This CDR3 is CASSLGQSGNTIYF. The DNA of the CDR3 is TGTGCCAGCAGCTTGGGACAGTCTGGAAACACCATATATTTT. The whole variable domain, remainder taken from reference TRBV5-5 and TRBJ1-3, is DAGVTQSPTHLIKTRGQQVTLRCSPISGHKSVSWYQQVLGQGPQFIFQYYEKEERGRGNFPDRFSARQFPNYSSELNVNALLLGDSALYLCASSLGQSGNTIYFGEGSWLTVV.

The genes are TRBV28 and TRBJ2-7; 10 bases map to TRBD1. Germline trimming cut 2 bases from V and 7 bases from J; bases unmatched to any gene: 14. The germline V gene has CDR1 MDHEN and CDR2 SYDVKM. The CDR3 length is 17 residues. The DNA for the CDR3 is TGTGCCAGCAGTTTAGGGACAGGGGTGGTTGGGCTTGGGGAGCAGTACTTC. The encoded protein is CASSLGTGVVGLGEQYF. The whole variable domain, remainder taken from reference TRBV28 and TRBJ2-7, is DVKVTQSSRYLVKRTGEKVFLECVQDMDHENMFWYRQDPGLGLRLIYFSYDVKMKEKGDIPEGYSVSREKKERFSLILESASTNQTSMYLCASSLGTGVVGLGEQYFGPGTRLTVT.

The chain is built from TRBV6-6 and TRBJ2-7, with unresolved D. Trimming removed 2 bases from V and 4 bases from J, with 6 bases in between. The germline V gene encodes CDR1 MNHNY and CDR2 SVGAGI (reference sequence). CDR3 length: 12 residues. Here the CDR3 DNA reads TGTGCCAGCAGTTACCCCCGGTACGAGCAGTACTTC. It yields the protein CASSYPRYEQYF.

The rearrangement joins TRBV15 to TRBJ2-5; maybe TRBD1 (6 bases). Per the germline V gene, CDR1 is LNHNV and CDR2 is YYDKDF (reference sequence). This CDR3 spans 15 amino acids. Trimming cost V 1 base and J 4 bases, with 13 bases left between them. The chain's CDR3 is CATSRVQGSGETQYF. For the CDR3, the DNA is TGTGCCACCAGCAGAGTGCAGGGGTCGGGAGAGACCCAGTACTTC.

V usage is TRBV28 and J usage is TRBJ2-7, with TRBD1 matching over 9 bases. V lost 5 bases to trimming and J lost 5 bases; unmatched junction nucleotides: 10. Germline CDR1 is MDHEN and CDR2 is SYDVKM. This CDR3 region has 15 residues. CDR3 amino acids: CASSRPGTGRHEQYF. The CDR3 DNA follows: TGTGCCAGCAGTCGCCCCGGGACAGGGAGGCACGAGCAGTACTTC. The complete variable domain, with remaining parts taken from reference TRBV28 and TRBJ2-7, reads DVKVTQSSRYLVKRTGEKVFLECVQDMDHENMFWYRQDPGLGLRLIYFSYDVKMKEKGDIPEGYSVSREKKERFSLILESASTNQTSMYLCASSRPGTGRHEQYFGPGTRLTVT.